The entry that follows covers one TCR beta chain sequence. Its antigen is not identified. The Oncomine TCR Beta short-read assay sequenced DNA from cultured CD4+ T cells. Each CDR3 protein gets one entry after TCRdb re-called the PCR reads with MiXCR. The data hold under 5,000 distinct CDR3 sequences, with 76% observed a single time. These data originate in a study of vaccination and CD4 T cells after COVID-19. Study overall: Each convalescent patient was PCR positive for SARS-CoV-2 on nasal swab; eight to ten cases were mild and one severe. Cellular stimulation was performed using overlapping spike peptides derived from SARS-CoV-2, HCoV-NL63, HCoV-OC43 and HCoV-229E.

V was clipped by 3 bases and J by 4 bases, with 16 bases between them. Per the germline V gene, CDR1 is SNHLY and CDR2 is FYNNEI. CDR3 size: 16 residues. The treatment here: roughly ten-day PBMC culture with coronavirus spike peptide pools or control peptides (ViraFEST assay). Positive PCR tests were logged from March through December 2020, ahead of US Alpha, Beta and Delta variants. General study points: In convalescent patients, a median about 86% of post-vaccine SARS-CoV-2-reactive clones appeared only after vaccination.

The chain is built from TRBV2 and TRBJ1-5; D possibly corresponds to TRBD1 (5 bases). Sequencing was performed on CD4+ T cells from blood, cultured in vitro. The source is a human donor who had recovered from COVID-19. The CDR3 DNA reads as TGTGCCAGCAGTGATTTAGGGCAGGGCCATAATCAGCCCCAGCATTTT. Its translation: CASSDLGQGHNQPQHF.